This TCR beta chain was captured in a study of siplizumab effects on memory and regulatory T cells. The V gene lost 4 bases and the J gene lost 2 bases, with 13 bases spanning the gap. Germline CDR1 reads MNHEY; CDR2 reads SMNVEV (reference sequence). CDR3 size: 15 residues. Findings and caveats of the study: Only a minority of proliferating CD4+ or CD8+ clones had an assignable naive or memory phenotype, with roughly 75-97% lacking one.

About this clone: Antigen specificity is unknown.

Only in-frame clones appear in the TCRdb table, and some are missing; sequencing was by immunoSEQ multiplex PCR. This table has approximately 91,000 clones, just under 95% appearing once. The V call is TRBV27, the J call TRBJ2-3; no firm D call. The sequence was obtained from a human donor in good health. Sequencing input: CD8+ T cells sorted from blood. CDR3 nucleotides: TGTGCCAGCAGTTCTACCCTGGTGAACACAGATACGCAGTATTTT. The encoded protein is CASSSTLVNTDTQYF.